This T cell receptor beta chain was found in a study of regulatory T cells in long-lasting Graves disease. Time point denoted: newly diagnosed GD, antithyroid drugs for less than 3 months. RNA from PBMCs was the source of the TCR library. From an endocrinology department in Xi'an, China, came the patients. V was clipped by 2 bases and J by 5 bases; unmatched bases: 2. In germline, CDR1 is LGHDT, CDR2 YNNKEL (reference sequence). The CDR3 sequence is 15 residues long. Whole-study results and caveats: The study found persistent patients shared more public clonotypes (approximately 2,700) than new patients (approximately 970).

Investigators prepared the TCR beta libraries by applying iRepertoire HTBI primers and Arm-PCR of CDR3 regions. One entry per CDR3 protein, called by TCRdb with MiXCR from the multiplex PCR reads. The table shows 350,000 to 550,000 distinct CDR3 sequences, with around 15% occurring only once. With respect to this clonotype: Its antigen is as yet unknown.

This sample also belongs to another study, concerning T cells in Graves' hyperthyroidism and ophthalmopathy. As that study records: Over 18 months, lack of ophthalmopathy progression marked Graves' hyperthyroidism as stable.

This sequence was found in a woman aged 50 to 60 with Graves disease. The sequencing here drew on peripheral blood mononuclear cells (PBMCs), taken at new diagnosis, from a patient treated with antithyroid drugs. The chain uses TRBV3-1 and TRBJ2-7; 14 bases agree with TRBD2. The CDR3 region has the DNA TGTGCCAGCAGCCAACCGGGACTAGCGGGAGACGAGCAGTACTTC. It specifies CASSQPGLAGDEQYF.